A single sample gave rise to the 32 T cell receptor beta chains below, sequenced in a study of cytomegalovirus exposure and HLA in healthy donors. Vbeta (60) and Jbeta (13) primers were used in the PCR. TCRdb keeps only in-frame clones here, not all; method: immunoSEQ multiplex PCR. This repertoire shows about 150,000 clones, roughly 71% found once; its top ten account for about 7%. Sequenced sample: PBMCs. The receptors were sampled from a man aged 25-45 years in good health and CMV-seronegative.

This clone was observed a few times. The J gene is TRBJ2-5, the V gene TRBV4-2, with TRBD2 identical over 12 bases. The closer fit of TRBJ2-7 to the DNA end suggests the J call may be wrong. Germline V CDR1 and CDR2: LGHNA, YNFKEQ. The CDR3 sequence is 18 residues long. The CDR3 loop reads CASSQADEMTSGSNEQYF. CDR3 nucleotide sequence: TGTGCCAGCAGCCAGGCCGATGAGATGACTAGCGGGAGTAACGAGCAGTACTTC.

CDR3 amino acids: CASSPYTGELFF. The CDR3 nucleotides read TGTGCCAGCAGCCCGTACACCGGGGAGCTGTTTTTT. The chain employs TRBV7-2 and TRBJ2-2; D is ambiguous. Looked up from germline, CDR1 is SGHTA and CDR2 is FQGNSA. The CDR3 is made up of 12 amino acids. The V gene lost 5 bases and the J gene lost 3 bases, with 4 bases spanning the gap. The variable domain in full, completed from reference TRBV7-2 and TRBJ2-2, reads GAGVSQSPSNKVTEKGKDVELRCDPISGHTALYWYRQSLGQGLEFLIYFQGNSAPDKSGLPSDRFSAERTGGSVSTLTIQRTQQEDSAVYLCASSPYTGELFFGEGSRLTVL.

This chain connects TRBV6-5 to TRBJ2-1; perhaps TRBD2 as D (7 bases). Trimming pared 1 base from V and 7 bases from J, leaving 17 bases between. The CDR3 extends over 16 amino acids. Germline CDR1 is MNHEY and CDR2 is SVGAGI. CDR3 sequence reads: CASSYFQGGGGNEQFF. The CDR3 DNA reads as TGTGCCAGCAGTTACTTCCAGGGAGGGGGGGGGAATGAGCAGTTCTTC.

The V gene is TRBV27, the J gene TRBJ2-1; 9 bases agree with TRBD2. With 5 bases clipped from V and 6 bases from J, the junction kept 8 bases outside the gene matches. Per the germline V gene, CDR1 is MNHEY and CDR2 is SMNVEV (reference sequence). The CDR3 is 15 residues long. The DNA of the CDR3 is TGTGCCAGCAGTAGGGGCGGGAGGGCCGTCAATGAGCAGTTCTTC. It encodes CASSRGGRAVNEQFF.

The V gene is TRBV29-1, the J gene TRBJ2-7, with 8 bases that match TRBD1. The V gene's germline CDR1 is SQVTM and CDR2 ANQGSEA. CDR3 length: 14 amino acids. With V trimmed by 3 bases and J by 6 bases, 10 bases remained unmatched. For the CDR3, the DNA is TGCAGCGTTGACTCAGGGGGCTTTCCCTCCGAGCAGTACTTC. This gives the protein CSVDSGGFPSEQYF.

The rearrangement uses TRBV6-1 and TRBJ2-2, with D maybe TRBD2 (6 bases). This CDR3 comprises 13 residues. Germline assignment: CDR1 MNHNS and CDR2 SASEGT. V was trimmed by 7 bases and J by 5 bases, leaving 11 bases between them. CDR3 nucleotides: TGTGCCAGCAAGGAGGGGAGGACCGGGGAGCTGTTTTTT. This gives the protein CASKEGRTGELFF.

The chain links TRBV2 to TRBJ2-3; no reliable D call. Between the trimmed V and J ends, which lost 1 base and 1 base, there was a span of 3 bases. Germline V gene sequence: CDR1 SNHLY, CDR2 FYNNEI. The CDR3 covers 13 residues. CDR3: CASSEVGTDTQYF. CDR3 nucleotides: TGTGCCAGCAGTGAAGTAGGCACAGATACGCAGTATTTT.

V is TRBV30 and J is TRBJ2-5; 8 bases fit TRBD2. The length of the CDR3 is 15 residues. Germline-derived CDR1 and CDR2 are GTSNPN and SVGIG (reference sequence). Trimming removed 1 base from V and 7 bases from J; junction bases left unmatched: 11. The CDR3 bases are TGTGCCTGGAGTGGGGGGTTAGCGGGATATACGACCCAGTACTTC. Translated: CAWSGGLAGYTTQYF.

V is TRBV7-6 and J is TRBJ2-2; TRBD2 aligns across 11 bases. V shed 4 bases and J 5 bases; nucleotides not matched to a gene: 3. The CDR3 is 15 amino acids. Germline V gives CDR1 SGHVS, CDR2 FNYEAQ. CDR3 amino acids: CASSSLAGETGELFF. The CDR3 coding sequence is TGTGCCAGCAGCTCACTAGCGGGAGAGACCGGGGAGCTGTTTTTT. Together with reference TRBV7-6 and TRBJ2-2, the CDR3 gives the full variable domain: GAGVSQSPRYKVTKRGQDVALRCDPISGHVSLYWYRQALGQGPEFLTYFNYEAQQDKSGLPNDRFSAERPEGSISTLTIQRTEQRDSAMYRCASSSLAGETGELFFGEGSRLTVL.

The chain uses TRBV7-8 and TRBJ2-3, with D maybe TRBD1 (5 bases). The V gene's germline CDR1 is SGHVS and CDR2 FQNEAQ. Trimming cost V 4 bases and J 3 bases, with 8 bases left between them. This CDR3 contains 13 residues. CDR3 coding DNA: TGTGCCAGCAGCTCCCAGGGAACAGATACGCAGTATTTT. Amino acid sequence: CASSSQGTDTQYF.

The genes are TRBV19 and TRBJ1-5; 7 positions agree with TRBD1. Germline CDR1 LNHDA, CDR2 SQIVND (reference sequence). Germline trimming cut 2 bases from V and 10 bases from J; bases unmatched to any gene: 11. The CDR3 runs 15 residues. The CDR3 sequence: CASSITPGGGRPQHF. As DNA, the CDR3 is TGTGCCAGTAGTATAACCCCAGGGGGAGGCAGACCCCAGCATTTT.

The chain is built from TRBV27 and TRBJ2-4, with a possible D match to TRBD1 (8 bases). Germline-derived CDR1 and CDR2 are MNHEY and SMNVEV (reference sequence). CDR3 length: 15 residues. Trimming took off 3 bases at V and 4 bases at J, with 13 bases between the two ends. The chain's CDR3 is CASSLYRGGKNIQYF. The CDR3 region has the DNA TGTGCCAGCAGTTTGTACAGGGGGGGGAAAAACATTCAGTACTTC.

This clone was counted a single time. The chain carries TRBV4-1 and TRBJ2-5; possibly TRBD1 for D (5 bases). Trimming removed 3 bases from V and 2 bases from J, with 13 bases in between. This CDR3 is built from 15 residues. Per the germline V gene, CDR1 is MGHRA and CDR2 is YSYEKL. CDR3 nucleotides: TGCGCCAGCAGCCAGGCCCAGGGATATCAAGAGACCCAGTACTTC. Amino acid sequence: CASSQAQGYQETQYF.

The V call is TRBV27, the J call TRBJ2-7; TRBD2 might be the D (5 bases). This CDR3 has 16 residues. The V gene's germline CDR1 is MNHEY and CDR2 SMNVEV (reference sequence). V lost 2 bases and J 4 bases, leaving 18 bases between the germline ends. CDR3 DNA sequence: TGTGCCAGCAGTTTAGGGTCCCGGACTTCAGTATACGAGCAGTACTTC. Protein sequence: CASSLGSRTSVYEQYF.

This chain links TRBV19 with TRBJ1-2; 8 nucleotides align to TRBD1. The V gene end was trimmed by 5 bases and the J gene end by 4 bases; junction bases not matched to a gene: 3. Germline loops: CDR1 LNHDA, CDR2 SQIVND (reference sequence). The CDR3 covers 13 residues. The CDR3 nucleotides read TGTGCCAGTAGTGCTGGACAGGGCTATGGCTACACCTTC. Translated: CASSAGQGYGYTF.

The chain has TRBV27 and TRBJ1-3; weak D call: TRBD1 (5 bases). The V end was cut by 8 bases, the J end by 4 bases, with 15 bases between. Germline V gene lookup returns CDR1 MNHEY and CDR2 SMNVEV (reference sequence). The CDR3 has 14 residues. The CDR3 bases are TGTGCCAGCTGGCCGGCGGGGGACGGAAACACCATATATTTT. Amino acid sequence: CASWPAGDGNTIYF.

The chain combines TRBV7-3 with TRBJ1-2, with 7 bases identical to TRBD1. The germline gives CDR1 SGHTA, CDR2 FQGTGA. The CDR3 covers 13 residues. The V and J ends lost 5 bases and 2 bases, in that order; junction bases with no gene match: 2. The CDR3, as DNA: TGTGCCAGCAGCGCGGGACAGAACTATGGCTACACCTTC. It is translated as CASSAGQNYGYTF.

V gene TRBV6-5 combines with J gene TRBJ1-2; 8 bases map to TRBD1. The CDR3 contains 15 residues. V shed 7 bases and J 5 bases; nucleotides not matched to a gene: 12. The V gene's germline CDR1 is MNHEY and CDR2 SVGAGI. The CDR3 sequence: CASTAQGALRYGYTF. The CDR3 nucleotides read TGTGCCAGCACCGCCCAGGGGGCCCTGAGGTATGGCTACACCTTC.

V is TRBV28 and J is TRBJ2-7; TRBD1 agrees at 7 bases. The CDR3 runs to 14 residues. Trimming cost V 10 bases and J 4 bases; bases outside gene matches: 13. Germline CDR1 MDHEN, CDR2 SYDVKM. The CDR3 DNA reads as TGTGCCACCCATACACAGGGGAAAATTTACGAGCAGTACTTC. Protein: CATHTQGKIYEQYF.

This clone was seen only a few times. V and J are TRBV7-2 and TRBJ2-7; TRBD1 is a possible D gene (6 bases). The V and J ends lost 4 bases and 0 bases respectively, with 13 bases between them. Germline assignment: CDR1 SGHTA and CDR2 FQGNSA. CDR3 length: 15 amino acids. The CDR3 region is CASSSQGILSYEQYF. The CDR3 DNA reads TGTGCCAGCAGCTCACAGGGCATCCTCTCCTACGAGCAGTACTTC.

V usage is TRBV27 and J usage is TRBJ2-7; TRBD1 matches 8 bases. The V gene's germline CDR1 is MNHEY and CDR2 SMNVEV (reference sequence). This CDR3 has 14 amino acids. With 3 bases clipped from V and 6 bases from J, the junction kept 7 bases outside the gene matches. DNA for the CDR3: TGTGCCAGCAGTTTCGACAGGGGAATCGGCGAGCAGTACTTC. Protein: CASSFDRGIGEQYF.

This chain uses TRBV27 with TRBJ2-3; D is perhaps TRBD2 (6 bases). Germline V gene lookup returns CDR1 MNHEY and CDR2 SMNVEV (reference sequence). This CDR3 is built from 15 residues. The V end lost 8 bases, the J end lost 1 base, and 16 bases lay between the germline ends. CDR3 sequence (DNA): TGTGCCAGCCGATCTTGGGGGGACCGCACAGATACGCAGTATTTT. Protein: CASRSWGDRTDTQYF.

With respect to this clone: A read error may produce the germline difference seen at one junction end. The V and J genes are TRBV27 and TRBJ1-2, with no clear D. Germline V gene sequence: CDR1 MNHEY, CDR2 SMNVEV (reference sequence). CDR3 size: 14 residues. CDR3 region: CASSLKAIHYGYTF. The CDR3 region has the DNA TGTGCCAGCAGTTTAAAGGCCATTCACTACGGCTACACCTTC.

The chain combines TRBV7-2 with TRBJ2-1; 13 nucleotides align to TRBD2. The J segment lost 9 bases and the V segment lost 6 bases, leaving 5 bases of the junction unmatched. Looked up from germline, CDR1 is SGHTA and CDR2 is FQGNSA. The CDR3 covers 14 residues. Here the CDR3 DNA reads TGTGCCAGCAGATTGACTAGCGGGGGGTCTGAGCAGTTCTTC. It yields the protein CASRLTSGGSEQFF.

The genes are TRBV5-4 and TRBJ2-1, with D tentatively TRBD1 (5 bases). This CDR3 region has 16 residues. V was clipped by 3 bases and J by 4 bases, with 17 bases between them. The germline gives CDR1 SGHNT, CDR2 YYREEE (reference sequence). As DNA, the CDR3 is TGTGCCAGCAGCTCCCTAGACAGTATAGAATACAATGAGCAGTTCTTC. This codes for CASSSLDSIEYNEQFF.

The V gene is TRBV15, the J gene TRBJ1-4, with a possible D match to TRBD1 (6 bases). This CDR3 has 14 residues. In germline, CDR1 is LNHNV, CDR2 YYDKDF (reference sequence). Trimming shortened V by 5 bases and J by 8 bases, and 15 bases separated the two germline ends. The CDR3 here is CATSPQGVGEKLFF. The DNA for the CDR3 is TGTGCCACCAGCCCACAGGGTGTAGGAGAAAAACTGTTTTTT.

The J gene is TRBJ2-5, the V gene TRBV11-3, with 8 bases aligning to TRBD1. Looked up from germline, CDR1 is SGHNT and CDR2 is YENEEA. The length of the CDR3 is 15 residues. V shed 5 bases, J shed 5 bases, and the junction held 10 bases outside the gene matches. CDR3 bases: TGTGCCAGCAGCCGCCGGACAGGGAGCGAGGAGACCCAGTACTTC. It translates to CASSRRTGSEETQYF.

The chain joins TRBV5-6 to TRBJ1-4, with 7 nucleotides matching TRBD1. CDR3 size: 16 residues. Trimming at V came to 4 bases and at J to 0 bases, leaving 6 bases not matched to a gene. Per germline, CDR1 SGHDT and CDR2 YYEEEE. Here the CDR3 DNA reads TGTGCCAGCAGCCCCGGGACAGACACAACTAATGAAAAACTGTTTTTT. It yields the protein CASSPGTDTTNEKLFF.

The V gene is TRBV7-9, the J gene TRBJ1-4, with a weak D call TRBD1 (6 bases). The CDR3 contains 17 residues. V shed 7 bases and J shed 3 bases, with 21 bases lying between them. Germline V gene data show CDR1 as SEHNR and CDR2 as FQNEAQ (reference sequence). CDR3 residues: CASTGPQGSGANEKLFF. CDR3 nucleotide sequence: TGTGCCAGCACCGGACCACAGGGAAGTGGAGCTAATGAAAAACTGTTTTTT. The complete variable domain, with remaining parts taken from reference TRBV7-9 and TRBJ1-4, reads DTGVSQNPRHKITKRGQNVTFRCDPISEHNRLYWYRQTLGQGPEFLTYFQNEAQLEKSRLLSDRFSAERPKGSFSTLEIQRTEQGDSAMYLCASTGPQGSGANEKLFFGSGTQLSVL.

The chain couples TRBV9 to TRBJ2-3, with a possible D match to TRBD2 (5 bases). The CDR3 is 12 residues long. Germline lookup yields CDR1 SGDLS and CDR2 YYNGEE. With 2 bases removed from V and 5 bases from J, the gap between germline ends came to 6 bases. CDR3 sequence (DNA): TGTGCCAGCAGCGTCGGGGAAGATACGCAGTATTTT. Translating it yields CASSVGEDTQYF.

This sequence joins TRBV27 and TRBJ1-1, with 9 nucleotides matching TRBD1. CDR1 MNHEY and CDR2 SMNVEV come from the germline V gene (reference sequence). This CDR3 contains 20 residues. V shed 1 base and J 1 base; nucleotides not matched to a gene: 16. Written as DNA, the CDR3 is TGTGCCAGCAGTTTATACCGGGGACAGGGAATAGCAGGAAGGAACACTGAAGCTTTCTTT. Translation: CASSLYRGQGIAGRNTEAFF.

The V gene is TRBV19, the J gene TRBJ1-2; D is unresolved. V was shortened by 9 bases and J by 8 bases, with 28 bases between the two germline ends. Germline V gives CDR1 LNHDA, CDR2 SQIVND (reference sequence). CDR3 size: 16 residues. CDR3 sequence reads: CASHPGIPIDHSGYTF. DNA for the CDR3: TGTGCCAGCCATCCCGGGATCCCGATAGATCATTCCGGCTACACCTTC.